The text below deals with one T cell receptor (beta chain). Its cognate antigen is unknown. The source of the sample is a study of CXCR3-negative and CXCR3-positive naive CD8 T cells. The overall study: Cumulative TRB read yield was roughly 140 million, averaging about 1.5 +/- 0.3 million per library.

Points from the study as a whole: Diversity in memory CD8+ cells fell much lower than the comparably high levels seen in both naive subsets.

CDR3 length: 17 amino acids. UMI-labeled 5' RACE yielded the TRB cDNA libraries. TCRdb processed the 5' RACE reads again and assigns one entry to each CDR3 protein, with no DNA. Its table lists just under 45,000 distinct CDR3 sequences. V gene TRBV12-3 or TRBV12-4 combines with J gene TRBJ2-5; TCRdb's D call of TRBD1 is untestable without DNA. This clonotype originated in a human donor in good health. Some clones in this sample may be carry-over from other donors' samples. The sequenced sample consisted of memory CD8+ T cells from blood. The CDR3 reads CASSHSPGQGFQETQYF.